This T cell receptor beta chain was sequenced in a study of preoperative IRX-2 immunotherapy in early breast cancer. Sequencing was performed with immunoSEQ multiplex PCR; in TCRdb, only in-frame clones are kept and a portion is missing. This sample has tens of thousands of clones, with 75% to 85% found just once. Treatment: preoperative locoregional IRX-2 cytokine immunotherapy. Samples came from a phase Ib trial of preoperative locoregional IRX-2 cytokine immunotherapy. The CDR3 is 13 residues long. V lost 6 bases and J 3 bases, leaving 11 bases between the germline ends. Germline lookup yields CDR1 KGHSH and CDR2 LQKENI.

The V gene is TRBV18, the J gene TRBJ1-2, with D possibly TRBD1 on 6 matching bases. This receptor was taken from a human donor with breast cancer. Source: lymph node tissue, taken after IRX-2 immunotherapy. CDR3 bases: TGTGCCAGCTCTGAGGGGGGGCACTATGGCTACACCTTC. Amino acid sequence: CASSEGGHYGYTF.